This is a list of T cell receptor beta chains from one sample in a study of response to subunit inactivated influenza vaccine. MiXCR was run by TCRdb on the RT-PCR reads, yielding one entry per CDR3 protein. The sample includes roughly 570,000 distinct CDR3 sequences, 13% seen only once; the top ten take 10% to 15%. The sample in question was PBMCs from blood, obtained 45 days after vaccination. These receptors all come from a man aged 50 to 60 who received an inactivated influenza vaccine. Both conserved end residues are part of each CDR3. The D gene is left open where the match is weak. Some rows have no size entry. The others give once, few or many, or a class for an expanded clone.

clone_size,v_call,d_call,j_call,cdr3_nt,cdr3_aa
.,TRBV27,TRBD2,TRBJ2-3,TGTGCCAGCAGTTTATCGGTTCGTCTAGCGGGGGGCACAGATACGCAGTATTTT,CASSLSVRLAGGTDTQYF
few,TRBV18,TRBD1,TRBJ2-5,TGTGCCAGCTCACCACTCTTAACTTCCGGGACAGGGAAGGCAGAGACCCAGTACTTC,CASSPLLTSGTGKAETQYF
.,TRBV18,.,TRBJ2-4,TGTGCCAGCTCACCCCCGGGGATAGCCAAAAACATTCAGTACTTC,CASSPPGIAKNIQYF
many,TRBV20-1,TRBD1,TRBJ2-7,TGCAGTGCTGGACAGGTCGACTACGAGCAGTACTTC,CSAGQVDYEQYF
few,TRBV10-3,.,TRBJ2-3,TGTGCCATCAGTGGGGGGGTCACAGATACGCAGTATTTT,CAISGGVTDTQYF
.,TRBV5-1,.,TRBJ2-7,TGCGCCAGCAGCTTAATCGGGGGCGGTTCCTACGAGCAGTACTTC,CASSLIGGGSYEQYF
many,TRBV7-8,.,TRBJ2-7,TGTGCCAGCAGCTTAGGGGGGCATGATAGATACGAGCAGTACTTC,CASSLGGHDRYEQYF
many,TRBV4-3,.,TRBJ2-2,TGCGCCAGCAGCCAAGACCCCCGATGGACGTACTTCGCGAACACCGGGGAGCTGTTTTTT,CASSQDPRWTYFANTGELFF
few,TRBV11-3,TRBD1,TRBJ2-1,TGTGCCAGCAGCTTAGATGGACAGGGTTTCTACAATGAGCAGTTCTTC,CASSLDGQGFYNEQFF
many,TRBV12-3/TRBV12-4,.,TRBJ2-1,TGTGCCAGCAGTTCGACACATGAGCAGTTCTTC,CASSSTHEQFF
.,TRBV7-3,TRBD2,TRBJ2-1,TGTGCCAGCAGCGGCGGCGGGGGAAGCTCCTACAATGAGCAGTTCTTC,CASSGGGGSSYNEQFF
.,TRBV5-6,TRBD2,TRBJ2-1,TGTGCCAGCAGCGGACCACCGGGACTAGCGGGAGGATGGGGTAGAGAAAATGAGCAGTTCTTC,CASSGPPGLAGGWGRENEQFF
few,TRBV6-2/TRBV6-3,.,TRBJ1-2,TGTGCCAGCAAGACGGACCGCAGACCTGCCAACTATGGCTACACCTTC,CASKTDRRPANYGYTF
few,TRBV10-3,TRBD1,TRBJ2-7,TGTGCCATCAGTGGAGGGACAGGATCCTACGAGCAGTACTTC,CAISGGTGSYEQYF
few,TRBV12-3/TRBV12-4,.,TRBJ2-2,TGTGCCAGCAGTTTCGGGACAACCGGGGAGCTGTTTTTT,CASSFGTTGELFF
.,TRBV12-3/TRBV12-4,.,TRBJ2-2,TGTGCCAGCAGTTTCGCCCTCGGGGAGCTGTTTTTT,CASSFALGELFF
few,TRBV7-8,TRBD1,TRBJ2-7,TGTGCCAGCAGCTTAGCGATTTATAGGGGGCGGGCCGAGCAGTACTTC,CASSLAIYRGRAEQYF
few,TRBV12-3/TRBV12-4,.,TRBJ1-3,TGTGCCAGCCGGAGGACTACTGGAAACACCATATATTTT,CASRRTTGNTIYF
few,TRBV5-1,.,TRBJ1-4,TGCGCCAGCAGCTTGGGCACGATCGAGAATGAAAAACTGTTTTTT,CASSLGTIENEKLFF
few,TRBV4-3,TRBD2,TRBJ2-1,TGCGCCAGCAGCCAAGAGGGCGGGAGGCCGGATGAGCAGTTCTTC,CASSQEGGRPDEQFF
.,TRBV13,TRBD2,TRBJ2-1,TGTGCCAGCGGCCCTCGGTCCGGACTGGGGAGGGATGAGCAGTTCTTC,CASGPRSGLGRDEQFF
few,TRBV12-3/TRBV12-4,.,TRBJ2-7,TGTGCCAGCACCCTCTCCGGTATATCCTACGAGCAGTACTTC,CASTLSGISYEQYF
many,TRBV12-3/TRBV12-4,.,TRBJ2-3,TGTGCCAGCAGTTTAGGTCACGTCACAGATACGCAGTATTTT,CASSLGHVTDTQYF
many,TRBV20-1,TRBD1,TRBJ2-3,TGCAGTGCTTTACAGGGGCAAGGAGGCACAGATACGCAGTATTTT,CSALQGQGGTDTQYF
few,TRBV20-1,.,TRBJ1-1,TGCAGTGCTAGAGTCGGCACCATTAACACTGAAGCTTTCTTT,CSARVGTINTEAFF
few,TRBV5-1,.,TRBJ2-3,TGCGCCAGCAGCTTGTTACTGGGATTCCCAGATACGCAGTATTTT,CASSLLLGFPDTQYF
.,TRBV7-2,.,TRBJ2-4,TGTGCCAGCAGACAAACAGAAAACATTCAGTACTTC,CASRQTENIQYF
.,TRBV9,TRBD1,TRBJ2-1,TGTGCCAGCAACAGACAGGGCCTCTACAATGAGCAGTTCTTC,CASNRQGLYNEQFF
.,TRBV7-9,TRBD1,TRBJ1-1,TGTGCCAGTGTGAGGACAGGGGAGAACACTGAAGCTTTCTTT,CASVRTGENTEAFF
.,TRBV20-1,TRBD1,TRBJ1-2,TGCAGTGCTAGAGATTACAGGGGATCTGGCTACACCTTC,CSARDYRGSGYTF
many,TRBV9,.,TRBJ1-3,TGTGCCAGCAGTTGGACAGAAGGAAACACCATATATTTT,CASSWTEGNTIYF
many,TRBV12-5,TRBD2,TRBJ2-2,TGTGCTAGTGGTCCCGGACTAGCGGACACCGGGGAGCTGTTTTTT,CASGPGLADTGELFF
few,TRBV9,TRBD2,TRBJ2-1,TGTGCCAGCAGCGTAACGGGACTAGCCTATGAGCAGTTCTTC,CASSVTGLAYEQFF
.,TRBV4-3,.,TRBJ2-2,TGCGCCAGCAGCCAACCGTACCCCAGCGGGGAGCTGTTTTTT,CASSQPYPSGELFF
once,TRBV9,.,TRBJ1-2,TGTGCCAGCAGCTTGACGGCCGGGACCCTCTATGGCTACACCTTC,CASSLTAGTLYGYTF
few,TRBV20-1,TRBD2,TRBJ2-1,TGCAGTGCTTTAGGGGAGCGGGGAAGACGTAACAATGAGCAGTTCTTC,CSALGERGRRNNEQFF
.,TRBV24-1,TRBD1,TRBJ2-2,TGTGCCACCCGGGACAGGGACCCACCCGGGGAGCTGTTTTTT,CATRDRDPPGELFF
many,TRBV6-5,.,TRBJ1-2,TGTGCCAGCAGTTACGCGGGTGATTCATCGGGCTACACCTTC,CASSYAGDSSGYTF
few,TRBV6-2/TRBV6-3,TRBD1,TRBJ2-1,TGTGCCAGCAGGCACAGGGGGCGCGTTTATTACAATGAGCAGTTCTTC,CASRHRGRVYYNEQFF